The TCR beta chain under discussion was sequenced for a study of T cell repertoires in cytomegalovirus infection. In the study overall: Public signatures in TCR beta pointed to CMV infection and matching HLA type.

TCRdb re-called the reads through MiXCR, storing one row per CDR3 protein. The sample contains around 630,000 distinct CDR3 sequences, roughly 24% of which appear only once. Study outcomes and limitations: Ex vivo responses were dominated by HLA-C-restricted CMV-specific TCR beta clonotypes. The cumulative frequency of public TCR beta families distinguished individuals who carried CMV together with the relevant HLA.

With respect to this clonotype: What it binds is unknown.

V was cut by 7 bases and J by 4 bases, with 16 bases left in between. The germline gives CDR1 MNHEY, CDR2 SVGEGT. The CDR3 runs to 14 residues. Material for sequencing was CD8+ T cells from PBMCs. This clonotype was obtained from a human donor in good health (CMV status not recorded). Some clones in this sample may be carry-over from other donors' samples. The rearrangement joins TRBV6-2 or TRBV6-3 to TRBJ1-2; a possible D gene is TRBD1 (5 bases). The CDR3 DNA follows: TGTGCCAGCATCCCCAGGGAGGGAATCTATGGCTACACCTTC. Translation gives CASIPREGIYGYTF.